These T cell receptor beta chains were read from a single sample in a study of cytomegalovirus exposure and HLA in healthy donors. Sequencing was performed with immunoSEQ multiplex PCR; in TCRdb, only in-frame clones are kept and a portion is missing. The sample carries around 180,000 clones, approximately 85% recorded once. Sequencing used PBMCs. The receptors stem from a man in his late teens or twenties in good health and CMV-seronegative. Each CDR3 is given with its conserved first and last residue. A D gene is named only where the DNA matches it firmly. Size is omitted from some rows. Given values are once, few, many or a class for expanded clones.

>TRBV12-5|few|TRBJ2-3|TRBD2
CASGSKVTSGGTDTQYF
TGTGCTAGTGGCTCGAAAGTCACTAGCGGTGGCACAGATACGCAGTATTTT
>TRBV19|.|TRBJ2-3|TRBD2
CASSPTDLAGGYQYF
TGTGCCAGTAGCCCAACCGACTTAGCGGGAGGTTACCAGTATTTT
>TRBV15|.|TRBJ2-1|TRBD2
CATSAKKRLAGISSNEQFF
TGTGCCACCAGCGCCAAGAAGCGGCTAGCGGGAATATCTAGCAATGAGCAGTTCTTC
>TRBV11-2|.|TRBJ1-4|.
CASSLVDGVDEKLFF
TGTGCCAGCAGCTTAGTAGACGGGGTGGATGAAAAACTGTTTTTT
>TRBV15|.|TRBJ2-1|.
CATSVQNLAGGVEQFF
TGTGCCACCAGCGTACAAAACCTTGCCGGCGGGGTGGAGCAGTTCTTC
>TRBV6-5|.|TRBJ2-2|.
CASSYATGTNTGELFF
TGTGCCAGCAGTTACGCGACAGGGACTAACACCGGGGAGCTGTTTTTT
>TRBV27|.|TRBJ1-6|TRBD1
CASSLGQGSYNSPLHF
TGTGCCAGCAGTTTGGGACAGGGGTCGTATAATTCACCCCTCCACTTT
>TRBV9|.|TRBJ2-3|.
CASSVGGWTDTQYF
TGTGCCAGCAGCGTGGGCGGGTGGACAGATACGCAGTATTTT
>TRBV19|.|TRBJ1-1|.
CASTPWTVNTEAFF
TGTGCCAGTACACCGTGGACAGTGAACACTGAAGCTTTCTTT
>TRBV11-2|.|TRBJ2-5|.
CASREVGGGETQYF
TGTGCCAGCAGGGAGGTGGGAGGGGGGGAGACCCAGTACTTC
>TRBV6-5|.|TRBJ2-7|TRBD1
CASSRTGFEQYF
TGTGCCAGCAGTCGGACAGGGTTCGAGCAGTACTTC
>TRBV7-9|.|TRBJ2-1|TRBD2
CASSLAPGGVSDEQFF
TGTGCCAGCAGCTTAGCTCCGGGAGGGGTCAGCGATGAGCAGTTCTTC
>TRBV7-9|.|TRBJ2-3|TRBD1
CASRRGQGEGDTQYF
TGTGCCAGTAGGCGGGGACAGGGAGAAGGAGATACGCAGTATTTT
>TRBV7-2|.|TRBJ2-1|TRBD2
CASRTGTSDEQFF
TGTGCCAGCAGAACCGGGACTAGCGATGAGCAGTTCTTC
>TRBV9|.|TRBJ2-7|TRBD2
CASSVGGGRAFSEQYF
TGTGCCAGCAGCGTAGGGGGTGGGAGGGCCTTTTCCGAGCAGTACTTC
>TRBV4-2|.|TRBJ1-4|TRBD1
CASSSDRVVEKLFF
TGTGCCAGCAGCTCAGACAGGGTGGTGGAAAAACTGTTTTTT
>TRBV4-1|.|TRBJ1-2|.
CASSQGGYYGYTF
TGCGCCAGCAGCCAAGGAGGGTACTATGGCTACACCTTC
>TRBV5-4|.|TRBJ1-2|.
CASSLGNRDYNYGYTF
TGTGCCAGCAGCTTGGGAAACAGGGATTATAACTATGGCTACACCTTC
>TRBV9|.|TRBJ2-7|TRBD1
CASSAGQAYEQYF
TGTGCCAGCAGCGCCGGACAGGCCTACGAGCAGTACTTC
>TRBV28|.|TRBJ2-2|TRBD2
CASGWSGSTGELFF
TGTGCCAGCGGTTGGAGCGGGAGCACCGGGGAGCTGTTTTTT
>TRBV6-6|once|TRBJ1-1|.
CASTRLQGWNTEAFF
TGTGCCAGCACCCGATTACAGGGTTGGAACACTGAAGCTTTCTTT
>TRBV9|.|TRBJ2-3|TRBD2
CASSVGPSGGVNTQYF
TGTGCCAGCAGCGTAGGCCCTAGCGGGGGGGTAAATACGCAGTATTTT